Presented here are 18 T cell receptor beta chains from one specimen sequenced in a study of cytotoxic CD8 clonotypes in ibrutinib-treated CLL. Clones were read by immunoSEQ multiplex PCR, and TCRdb kept only the in-frame ones, dropping some. The sample consists of 150,000 to 200,000 clones, about two thirds of them appearing once. The specimen was PBMCs, collected after 24 months of ibrutinib treatment. The source of these receptors is a human donor with chronic lymphocytic leukemia.

The chain has TRBV29-1 and TRBJ2-1, with D hard to call. The V gene's germline CDR1 is SQVTM and CDR2 ANQGSEA. The V gene lost 4 bases and the J gene lost 5 bases, with 12 bases spanning the gap. This CDR3 is 13 amino acids long. As DNA, the CDR3 is TGCAGCGTTGTTGAAGGGTGGGACAATGAGCAGTTCTTC. Protein product: CSVVEGWDNEQFF.

This rearrangement joins TRBV11-3 to TRBJ1-2; TRBD1 is a possible D gene (5 bases). The CDR3 totals 15 residues. Germline CDR1 reads SGHNT; CDR2 reads YENEEA. The V gene lost 5 bases and the J gene lost 6 bases, with 19 bases spanning the gap. The CDR3 region has the DNA TGTGCCAGCAGCCCACGGGACGTCTTCGCCCATGGCTACACCTTC. Translated: CASSPRDVFAHGYTF. The full variable domain, with the rest looked up from reference TRBV11-3 and TRBJ1-2, is EAGVVQSPRYKIIEKKQPVAFWCNPISGHNTLYWYLQNLGQGPELLIRYENEEAVDDSQLPKDRFSAERLKGVDSTLKIQPAELGDSAVYLCASSPRDVFAHGYTFGSGTRLTVV.

This clone was counted a few times. This CDR3 is CASSLARRGGEQYF. For the CDR3, the DNA is TGTGCCAGCAGCTTAGCCCGAAGGGGGGGCGAGCAGTACTTC. This chain links TRBV7-2 with TRBJ2-7; TRBD2 might be the D (7 bases). V was pared by 0 bases and J by 6 bases, with 12 bases between. Germline V gene lookup returns CDR1 SGHTA and CDR2 FQGNSA. The CDR3 consists of 14 residues.

V gene TRBV18 combines with J gene TRBJ2-4, with 10 bases matching TRBD1. The CDR3 length is 15 residues. The ends lost 0 bases at V and 9 bases at J; junction bases unmatched: 5. The germline V gene encodes CDR1 KGHSH and CDR2 LQKENI. The CDR3 bases are TGTGCCAGCTCACCACCCATAGGGACAGGGGCCATTCAGTACTTC. Translation gives CASSPPIGTGAIQYF.

The V gene is TRBV7-3, the J gene TRBJ2-1; D unresolved. V lost 3 bases to trimming and J lost 3 bases, with 6 bases between them. CDR3 length: 13 residues. Germline loops: CDR1 SGHTA, CDR2 FQGTGA. CDR3: CASSFQSYNEQFF. Written as DNA, the CDR3 is TGTGCCAGCAGCTTCCAGAGCTACAATGAGCAGTTCTTC.

The chain links TRBV6-6 to TRBJ1-4, with 7 bases that match TRBD1. The J segment lost 7 bases and the V segment lost 6 bases, leaving 5 bases of the junction unmatched. The CDR3 has 13 amino acids. Germline V gene data show CDR1 as MNHNY and CDR2 as SVGAGI (reference sequence). CDR3 coding DNA: TGTGCCAGCAGACACGGGACAGTTGAAAAACTGTTTTTT. Its translation is CASRHGTVEKLFF.

This clone was seen more than once but under ten times. The J gene is TRBJ1-4, the V gene TRBV27, with TRBD1 matching over 7 bases. The CDR3 runs to 14 residues. The V and J ends lost 6 bases and 5 bases, in that order; junction bases with no gene match: 6. Germline assignment: CDR1 MNHEY and CDR2 SMNVEV (reference sequence). The CDR3 DNA follows: TGTGCCAGCAGAACCACAGGGGCCAATGAAAAACTGTTTTTT. This codes for CASRTTGANEKLFF.

The gene calls are TRBV5-4 and TRBJ2-4; D perhaps matches TRBD2 (6 bases). With 3 bases removed from V and 4 bases from J, the gap between germline ends came to 11 bases. The CDR3 is 14 amino acids. The V gene's germline CDR1 is SGHNT and CDR2 YYREEE (reference sequence). CDR3 protein: CASSSAGLKNIQYF. For the CDR3, the DNA is TGTGCCAGCAGCTCGGCGGGGCTTAAAAACATTCAGTACTTC.

The chain combines TRBV2 with TRBJ2-6, with D perhaps matching TRBD1 (6 bases). The CDR3 totals 16 residues. Trimming took 4 bases from V and 2 from J, leaving 12 bases between them. Germline V gene lookup returns CDR1 SNHLY and CDR2 FYNNEI. The CDR3 nucleotides read TGTGCCAGCAGTGGGCGGACAGAAACTGGGGCCAACGTCCTGACTTTC. Translation: CASSGRTETGANVLTF.

The rearrangement uses TRBV13 and TRBJ2-5, with a tentative D call TRBD2 (6 bases). The CDR3 spans 13 residues. Germline assignment: CDR1 PRHDT and CDR2 FYEKMQ (reference sequence). V lost 1 base, J lost 5 bases, and 8 bases lay in between. The DNA for the CDR3 is TGTGCCAGCAGCTTAGCCGGGAGTGAGACCCAGTACTTC. Its translation is CASSLAGSETQYF.

The J gene is TRBJ1-2, the V gene TRBV6-5; no clear D. The V gene's germline CDR1 is MNHEY and CDR2 SVGAGI. Trimming took off 0 bases at V and 6 bases at J, with 14 bases between the two ends. The CDR3 is 15 residues long. CDR3 sequence (DNA): TGTGCCAGCAGTTACTCGAGAGGCGTACTGGATGGCTACACCTTC. Amino acids: CASSYSRGVLDGYTF.

The V and J genes are TRBV29-1 and TRBJ1-2; weak D call: TRBD1 (5 bases). Trimming took 1 base from V and 5 from J, leaving 8 bases between them. Per germline, CDR1 SQVTM and CDR2 ANQGSEA. The CDR3 has 12 residues. CDR3 bases: TGCAGCGTTGAAGGCAGGGTTTATGGCTACACCTTC. This codes for CSVEGRVYGYTF.

This clone is labeled as medium-sized. The chain joins TRBV15 to TRBJ2-5; 8 bases match TRBD2. J lost 4 bases, V lost 4 bases, and 2 bases had no gene match. The length of the CDR3 is 13 residues. Germline V gene data show CDR1 as LNHNV and CDR2 as YYDKDF (reference sequence). The DNA for the CDR3 is TGTGCCACCAGCATCCTAGCGGGAGAGACCCAGTACTTC. Its protein is CATSILAGETQYF. Complete variable domain (other parts from reference TRBV15 and TRBJ2-5): DAMVIQNPRYQVTQFGKPVTLSCSQTLNHNVMYWYQQKSSQAPKLLFHYYDKDFNNEADTPDNFQSRRPNTSFCFLDIRSPGLGDTAMYLCATSILAGETQYFGPGTRLLVL.

The chain carries TRBV19 and TRBJ2-7, with TRBD2 identical over 7 bases. Losses at the gene ends were 3 bases for V and 2 bases for J; bases not matched to a gene: 13. This CDR3 comprises 17 residues. From germline, CDR1 is LNHDA and CDR2 SQIVND (reference sequence). Written as DNA, the CDR3 is TGTGCCAGTAGTATTCAGCTTCGGCTAGCGGTAACCTACGAGCAGTACTTC. Protein: CASSIQLRLAVTYEQYF.

This clone has only a few counts. The V call is TRBV6-1, the J call TRBJ2-7, with D possibly being TRBD1 or TRBD2 (5 bases each). Trimming removed 5 bases from V and 2 bases from J, with 10 bases in between. Germline assignment: CDR1 MNHNS and CDR2 SASEGT. CDR3 length: 13 residues. CDR3 bases: TGTGCCAGCAGTCGGGACGCAGCCTACGAGCAGTACTTC. Its protein product is CASSRDAAYEQYF.

The chain uses TRBV5-6 and TRBJ1-2; 9 bases map to TRBD1. CDR1 and CDR2 (germline): SGHDT, YYEEEE. The CDR3 runs 14 residues. After removal of 4 bases from V and 4 bases from J, the junction contained 5 bases not matched to a gene. The CDR3: CASSPGQGGYGYTF. DNA of the CDR3: TGTGCCAGCAGCCCGGGACAGGGCGGCTATGGCTACACCTTC. Supplemented by reference TRBV5-6 and TRBJ1-2, the full variable domain reads DAGVTQSPTHLIKTRGQQVTLRCSPKSGHDTVSWYQQALGQGPQFIFQYYEEEERQRGNFPDRFSGHQFPNYSSELNVNALLLGDSALYLCASSPGQGGYGYTFGSGTRLTVV.

The chain has TRBV11-2 and TRBJ2-1, with D maybe TRBD2 (5 bases). Germline CDR1 and CDR2: SGHAT and FQNNGV. The V gene lost 5 bases and the J gene lost 6 bases, with 23 bases spanning the gap. This CDR3 region has 17 residues. The CDR3 loop reads CASSPMWAALASNEQFF. The CDR3 DNA is TGTGCCAGCAGCCCCATGTGGGCGGCCTTAGCGAGCAATGAGCAGTTCTTC.

The chain joins TRBV7-9 to TRBJ1-1, with D possibly being TRBD1 (5 bases). The germline V gene encodes CDR1 SEHNR and CDR2 FQNEAQ (reference sequence). The CDR3 covers 13 residues. V dropped 5 bases and J dropped 5 bases, with 12 bases sitting between them. CDR3 loop: CASSPLAGTEAFF. DNA of the CDR3: TGTGCCAGCAGCCCACTTGCAGGGACTGAAGCTTTCTTT.